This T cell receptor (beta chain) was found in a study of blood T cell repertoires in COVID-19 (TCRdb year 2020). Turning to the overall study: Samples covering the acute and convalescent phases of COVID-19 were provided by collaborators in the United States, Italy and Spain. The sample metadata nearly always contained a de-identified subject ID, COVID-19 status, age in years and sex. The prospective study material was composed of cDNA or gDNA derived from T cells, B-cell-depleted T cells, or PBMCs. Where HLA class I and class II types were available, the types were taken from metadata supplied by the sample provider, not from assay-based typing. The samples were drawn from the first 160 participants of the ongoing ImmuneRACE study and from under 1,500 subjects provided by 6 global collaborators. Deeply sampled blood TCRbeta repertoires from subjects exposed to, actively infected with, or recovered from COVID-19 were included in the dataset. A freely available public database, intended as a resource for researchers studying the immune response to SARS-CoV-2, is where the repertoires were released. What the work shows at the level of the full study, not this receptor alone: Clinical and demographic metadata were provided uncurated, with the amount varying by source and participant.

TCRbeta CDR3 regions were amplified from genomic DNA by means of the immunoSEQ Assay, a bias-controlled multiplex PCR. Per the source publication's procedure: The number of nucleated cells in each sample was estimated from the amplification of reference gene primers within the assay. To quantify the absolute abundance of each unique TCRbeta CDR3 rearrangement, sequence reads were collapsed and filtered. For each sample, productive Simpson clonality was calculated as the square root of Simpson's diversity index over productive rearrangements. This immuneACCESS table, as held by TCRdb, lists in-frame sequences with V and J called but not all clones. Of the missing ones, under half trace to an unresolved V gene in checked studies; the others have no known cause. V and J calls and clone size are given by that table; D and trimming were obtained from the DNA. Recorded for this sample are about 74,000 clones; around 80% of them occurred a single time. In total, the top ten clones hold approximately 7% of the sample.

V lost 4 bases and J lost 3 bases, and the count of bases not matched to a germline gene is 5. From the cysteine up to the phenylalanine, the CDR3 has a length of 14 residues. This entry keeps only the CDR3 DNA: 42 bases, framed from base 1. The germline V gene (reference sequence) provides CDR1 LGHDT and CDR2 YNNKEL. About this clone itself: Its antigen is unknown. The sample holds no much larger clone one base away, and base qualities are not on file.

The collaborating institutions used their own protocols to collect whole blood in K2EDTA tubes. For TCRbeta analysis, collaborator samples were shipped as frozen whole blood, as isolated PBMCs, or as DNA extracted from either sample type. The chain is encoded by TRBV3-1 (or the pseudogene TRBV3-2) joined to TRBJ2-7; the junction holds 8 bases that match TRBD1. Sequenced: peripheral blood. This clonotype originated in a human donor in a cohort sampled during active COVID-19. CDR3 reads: CASSRLGQVYEQYF. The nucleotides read TGTGCCAGCAGCCGCCTGGGACAGGTCTACGAGCAGTACTTC.